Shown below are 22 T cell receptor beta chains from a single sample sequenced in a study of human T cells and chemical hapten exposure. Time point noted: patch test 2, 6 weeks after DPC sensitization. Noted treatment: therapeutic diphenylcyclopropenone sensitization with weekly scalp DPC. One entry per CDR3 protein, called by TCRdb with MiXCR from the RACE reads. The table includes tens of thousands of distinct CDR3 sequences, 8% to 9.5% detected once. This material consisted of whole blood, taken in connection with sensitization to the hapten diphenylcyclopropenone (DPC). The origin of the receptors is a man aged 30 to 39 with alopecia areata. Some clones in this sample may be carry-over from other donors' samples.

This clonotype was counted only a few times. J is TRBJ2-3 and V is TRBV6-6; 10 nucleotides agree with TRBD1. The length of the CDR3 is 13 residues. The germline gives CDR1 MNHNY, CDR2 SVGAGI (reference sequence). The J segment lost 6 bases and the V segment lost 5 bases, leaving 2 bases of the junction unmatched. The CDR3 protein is CASSRQGADTQYF. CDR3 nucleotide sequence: TGTGCCAGCAGTCGACAGGGGGCGGATACGCAGTATTTT.

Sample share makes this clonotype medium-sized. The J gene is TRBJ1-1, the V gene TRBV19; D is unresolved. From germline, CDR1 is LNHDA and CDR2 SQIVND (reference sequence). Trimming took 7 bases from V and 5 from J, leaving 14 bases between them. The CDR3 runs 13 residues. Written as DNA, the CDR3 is TGTGCCAGTAAGGTCGGTGGCGGAACTGAAGCTTTCTTT. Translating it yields CASKVGGGTEAFF.

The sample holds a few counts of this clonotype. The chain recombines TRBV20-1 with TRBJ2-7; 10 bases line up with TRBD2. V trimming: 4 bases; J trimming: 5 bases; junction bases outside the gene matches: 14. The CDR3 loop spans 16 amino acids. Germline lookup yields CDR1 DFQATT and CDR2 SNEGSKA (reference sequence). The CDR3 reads CSANPSFEREGHEQYF. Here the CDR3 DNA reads TGCAGTGCTAACCCGAGTTTTGAGCGGGAGGGCCACGAGCAGTACTTC.

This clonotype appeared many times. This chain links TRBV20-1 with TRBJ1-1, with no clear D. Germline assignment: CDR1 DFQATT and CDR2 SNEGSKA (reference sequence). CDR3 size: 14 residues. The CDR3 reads CAGSFPGRDTEAFF. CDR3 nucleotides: TGCGCTGGGAGTTTCCCCGGTCGGGACACTGAAGCTTTCTTT.

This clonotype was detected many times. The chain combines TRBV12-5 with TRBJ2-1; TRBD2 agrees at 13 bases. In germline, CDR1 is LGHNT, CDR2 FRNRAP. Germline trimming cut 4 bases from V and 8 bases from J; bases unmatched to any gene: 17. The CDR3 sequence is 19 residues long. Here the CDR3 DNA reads TGTGCTAGTGGTTCCACTCCCGGACTAGCGGGAGAAAGGTTCGATGAGCAGTTCTTC. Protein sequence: CASGSTPGLAGERFDEQFF.

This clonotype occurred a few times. CDR3 nucleotide sequence: TGCAGCGTTGCACCCCTGGGGACAGATACGCAGTATTTT. Translating gives CSVAPLGTDTQYF. The chain joins TRBV29-1 to TRBJ2-3; D remains unclear. CDR3 length equals 13 residues. Trimming took off 4 bases at V and 3 bases at J, with 11 bases between the two ends. The germline V gene has CDR1 SQVTM and CDR2 ANQGSEA.

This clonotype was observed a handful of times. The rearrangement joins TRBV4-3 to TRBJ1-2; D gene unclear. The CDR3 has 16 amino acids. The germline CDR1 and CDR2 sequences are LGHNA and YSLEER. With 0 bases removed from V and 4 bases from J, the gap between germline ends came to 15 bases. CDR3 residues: CASSQETSSRSYGYTF. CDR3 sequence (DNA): TGCGCCAGCAGCCAAGAAACGTCCTCCAGGTCCTATGGCTACACCTTC.

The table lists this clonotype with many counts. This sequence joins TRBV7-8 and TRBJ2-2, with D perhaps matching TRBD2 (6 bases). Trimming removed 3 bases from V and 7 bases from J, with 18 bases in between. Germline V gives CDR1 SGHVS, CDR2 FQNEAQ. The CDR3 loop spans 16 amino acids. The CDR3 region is CASSFDRGLFGGELFF. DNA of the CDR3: TGTGCCAGCAGCTTTGACCGCGGACTATTCGGCGGGGAGCTGTTTTTT.

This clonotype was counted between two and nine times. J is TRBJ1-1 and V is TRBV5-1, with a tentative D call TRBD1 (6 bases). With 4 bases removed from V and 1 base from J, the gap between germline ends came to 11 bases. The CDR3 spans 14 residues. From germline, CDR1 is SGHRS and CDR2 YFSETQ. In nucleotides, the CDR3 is TGCGCCAGCAGCCCGAAGGGGGAGAACACTGAAGCTTTCTTT. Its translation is CASSPKGENTEAFF.

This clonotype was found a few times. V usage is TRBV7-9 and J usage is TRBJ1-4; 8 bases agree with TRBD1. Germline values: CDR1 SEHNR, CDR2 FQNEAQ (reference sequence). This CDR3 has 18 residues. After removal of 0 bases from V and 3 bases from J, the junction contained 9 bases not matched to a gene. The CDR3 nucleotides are TGTGCCAGCAGCTTAGCGGACCGCTCCAGGGGGCCTAATGAAAAACTGTTTTTT. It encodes CASSLADRSRGPNEKLFF.

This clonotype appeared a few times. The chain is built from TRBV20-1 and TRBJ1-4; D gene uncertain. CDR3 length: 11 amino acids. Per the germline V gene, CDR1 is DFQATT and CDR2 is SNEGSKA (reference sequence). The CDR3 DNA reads TGCAGCGCCGGGACTAATGAAAAACTGTTTTTT. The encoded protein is CSAGTNEKLFF.

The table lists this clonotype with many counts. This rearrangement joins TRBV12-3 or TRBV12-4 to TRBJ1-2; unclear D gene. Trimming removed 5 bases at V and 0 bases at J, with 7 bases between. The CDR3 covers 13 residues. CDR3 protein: CASSTGSNYGYTF. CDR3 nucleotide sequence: TGTGCCAGCAGTACGGGGTCTAACTATGGCTACACCTTC.

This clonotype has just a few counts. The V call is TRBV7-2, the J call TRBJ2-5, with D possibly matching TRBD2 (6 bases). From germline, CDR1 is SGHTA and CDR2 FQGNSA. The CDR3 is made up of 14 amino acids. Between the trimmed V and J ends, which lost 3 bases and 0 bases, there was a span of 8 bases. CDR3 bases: TGTGCCAGCAGCTTGGGACTTAACCAAGAGACCCAGTACTTC. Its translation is CASSLGLNQETQYF.

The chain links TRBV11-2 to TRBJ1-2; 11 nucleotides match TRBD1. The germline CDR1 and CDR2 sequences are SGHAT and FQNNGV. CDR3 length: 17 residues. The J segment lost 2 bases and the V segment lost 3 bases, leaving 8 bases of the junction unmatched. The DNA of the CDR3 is TGTGCCAGCAGCTTCGGGACAGGGGGTTTGGAAAACTATGGCTACACCTTC. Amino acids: CASSFGTGGLENYGYTF.

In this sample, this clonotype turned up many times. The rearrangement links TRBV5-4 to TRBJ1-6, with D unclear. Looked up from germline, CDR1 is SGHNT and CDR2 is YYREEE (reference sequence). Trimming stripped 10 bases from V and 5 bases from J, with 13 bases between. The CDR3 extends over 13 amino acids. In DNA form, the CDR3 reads TGTGCCTTCCGCGGCGAGGATAATTCACCCCTCCACTTT. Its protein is CAFRGEDNSPLHF.

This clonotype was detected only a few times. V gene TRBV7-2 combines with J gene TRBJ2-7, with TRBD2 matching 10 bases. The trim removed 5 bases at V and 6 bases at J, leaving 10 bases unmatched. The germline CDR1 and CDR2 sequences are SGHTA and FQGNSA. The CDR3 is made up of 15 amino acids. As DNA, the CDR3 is TGTGCCAGCAGCCCAGGACTAGCGGTAATGGGCGAGCAGTACTTC. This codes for CASSPGLAVMGEQYF. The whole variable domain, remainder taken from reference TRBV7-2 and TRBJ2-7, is GAGVSQSPSNKVTEKGKDVELRCDPISGHTALYWYRQSLGQGLEFLIYFQGNSAPDKSGLPSDRFSAERTGGSVSTLTIQRTQQEDSAVYLCASSPGLAVMGEQYFGPGTRLTVT.

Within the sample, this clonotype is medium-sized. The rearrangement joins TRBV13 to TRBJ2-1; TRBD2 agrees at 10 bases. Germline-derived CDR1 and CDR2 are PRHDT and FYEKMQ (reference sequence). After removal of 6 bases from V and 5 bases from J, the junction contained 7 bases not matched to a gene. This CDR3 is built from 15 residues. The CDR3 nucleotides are TGTGCCAGCAGGCAGCGGGGGGGTGTGAACAATGAGCAGTTCTTC. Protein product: CASRQRGGVNNEQFF.

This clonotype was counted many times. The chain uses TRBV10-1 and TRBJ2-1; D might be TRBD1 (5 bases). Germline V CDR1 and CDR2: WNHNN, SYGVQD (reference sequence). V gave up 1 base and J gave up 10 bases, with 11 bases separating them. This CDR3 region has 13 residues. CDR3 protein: CASSEFAQGEQFF. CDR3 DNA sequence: TGCGCCAGCAGTGAGTTCGCCCAGGGCGAGCAGTTCTTC.

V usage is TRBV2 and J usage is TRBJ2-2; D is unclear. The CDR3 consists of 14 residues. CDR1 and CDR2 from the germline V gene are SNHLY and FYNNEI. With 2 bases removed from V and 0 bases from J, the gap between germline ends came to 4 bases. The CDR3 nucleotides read TGTGCCAGCAGTGAAAAGCCGAACACCGGGGAGCTGTTTTTT. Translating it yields CASSEKPNTGELFF.

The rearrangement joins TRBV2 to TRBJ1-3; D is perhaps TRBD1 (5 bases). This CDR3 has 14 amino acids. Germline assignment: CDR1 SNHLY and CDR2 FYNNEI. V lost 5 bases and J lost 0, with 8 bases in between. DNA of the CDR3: TGTGCCAGCAGTACAGGTTTCTCTGGAAACACCATATATTTT. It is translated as CASSTGFSGNTIYF.

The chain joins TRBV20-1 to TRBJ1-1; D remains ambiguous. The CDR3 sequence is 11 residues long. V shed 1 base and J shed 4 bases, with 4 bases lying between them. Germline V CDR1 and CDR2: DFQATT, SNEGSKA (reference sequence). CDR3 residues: CSARVPTEAFF. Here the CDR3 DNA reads TGCAGTGCTAGAGTTCCCACTGAAGCTTTCTTT.

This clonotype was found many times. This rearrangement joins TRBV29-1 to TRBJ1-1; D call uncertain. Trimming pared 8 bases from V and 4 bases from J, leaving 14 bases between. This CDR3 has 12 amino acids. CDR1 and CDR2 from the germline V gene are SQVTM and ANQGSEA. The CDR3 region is CSFQRGGTEAFF. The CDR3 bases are TGCAGCTTCCAACGCGGCGGCACTGAAGCTTTCTTT.